Listed below are T cell receptor beta chains from one sample, sequenced in a study of blood T cell repertoires in COVID-19. The method was immunoSEQ multiplex PCR; TCRdb's version includes in-frame clones alone and lacks a portion of them. The sample holds about 520,000 clones, approximately 85% seen once. The material sequenced was peripheral blood. The origin of the receptors is a human donor in a cohort sampled during active COVID-19. CDR3s include the opening cysteine and the closing phenylalanine or tryptophan. A D gene is named only where the DNA matches it firmly. Clone size is shown for a subset of rows, as once, few, many or a class of expanded clone.

clone_size j_call v_call d_call cdr3_nt cdr3_aa
. TRBJ1-5 TRBV19 . TGTGCCAGTAGTTTGGGCACCCGGAGCAATCAGCCCCAGCATTTT CASSLGTRSNQPQHF
. TRBJ2-1 TRBV30 TRBD2 TGTGCCTGGAGTTTTACAACTAGCGGGGGGTGGGTCAATGAGCAGTTCTTC CAWSFTTSGGWVNEQFF
. TRBJ2-7 TRBV7-2 . TGTGCCAGCAGCCCAGAACAGGTCATCGAGCAGTACTTC CASSPEQVIEQYF
. TRBJ1-2 TRBV19 . TGTGCCAGTAGTAAACGACAGCTTCGGGGCTACACCTTC CASSKRQLRGYTF
. TRBJ2-5 TRBV28 . TGTGCCAGCAGTTCACTTCCAGAGACCCAGTACTTC CASSSLPETQYF
. TRBJ2-3 TRBV7-6 TRBD2 TGTGCCAGCAGCCCTAGCGGGAGTCTGAGCACAGATACGCAGTATTTT CASSPSGSLSTDTQYF
. TRBJ1-1 TRBV5-4 TRBD1 TGTGCCAGCAGGGCGCCGGGACAGGGGGCGGGCGGCACTGAAGCTTTCTTT CASRAPGQGAGGTEAFF
. TRBJ2-7 TRBV5-5 TRBD1 TGTGCCAGCAGCTTGACGACAACCGGGACAGGGAATACCTACGAGCAGTACTTC CASSLTTTGTGNTYEQYF
. TRBJ2-7 TRBV5-6 . TGTGCCAGCAGCTTCCAACTAGAGGAAGGCGAGCAGTACTTC CASSFQLEEGEQYF
. TRBJ1-4 TRBV27 TRBD1 TGTGCCAGCGACAGGGGACCTAATGAAAAACTGTTTTTT CASDRGPNEKLFF
. TRBJ1-1 TRBV3-1/TRBV3-2 . TGTGCCAGCAGCCAAGATATAGCCCAGGGGCCCTTCGGGGCTTTCTTT CASSQDIAQGPFGAFF
. TRBJ2-1 TRBV7-8 TRBD1 TGTGCCAGCAGCTTACTGCAGGGGGCCTACAATGAGCAGTTCTTC CASSLLQGAYNEQFF
. TRBJ2-5 TRBV7-9 . TGTGCCAGCAGCCAGTCGGGCAGGGTAAAACAAGAGACCCAGTACTTC CASSQSGRVKQETQYF
. TRBJ2-2 TRBV5-1 TRBD1 TGCGCCAGCAGCTCTTTAAGAACAGGGGACGCCGGGGAGCTGTTTTTT CASSSLRTGDAGELFF
. TRBJ2-2 TRBV4-3 . TGCGCCAGCAGCCAAGATGGGCCAAACACCGGGGAGCTGTTTTTT CASSQDGPNTGELFF
. TRBJ2-4 TRBV6-1 TRBD2 TGTGCCAGCAGTGAGATCGGGGCGGGAGGGCCACGTAACATTCAGTACTTC CASSEIGAGGPRNIQYF
few TRBJ1-1 TRBV29-1 . TGCAGCGTTGACAGGTTTCCTGAAGCTTTCTTT CSVDRFPEAFF
. TRBJ1-3 TRBV2 . TGTGCCAGCAGTGAACAGGTATACTCTGGAAACACCATATATTTT CASSEQVYSGNTIYF
once TRBJ1-5 TRBV30 . TGTGCCTGGAGCCGGGGGGGGGCGGCCTTCGATCAGCCCCAGCATTTT CAWSRGGAAFDQPQHF
. TRBJ2-1 TRBV6-5 . TGTGCCAGCAGTTACCCTGGAACGGGCGGGGAGCAGTTCTTC CASSYPGTGGEQFF
. TRBJ2-2 TRBV9 TRBD1 TGTGCCAGCAGCGAGAAAGGCCGGGACAGGGACTCCCCCGGGGAGCTGTTTTTT CASSEKGRDRDSPGELFF
once TRBJ1-1 TRBV29-1 . TGCAGCGTTGAAGATCTATGCAGGGCCCAAGCTTTCTTT CSVEDLCRAQAFF
. TRBJ1-2 TRBV28 . TGTGCCAGCAGTACGACAGAATACTATGGCTACACCTTC CASSTTEYYGYTF
many TRBJ2-7 TRBV2 . TGTGCCAGCAGTACAGGGCGCCTTTCCTACGAGCAGTACTTC CASSTGRLSYEQYF
. TRBJ1-1 TRBV19 . TGTGCCAGTAGTATTGGGGCCGGCACTGAAGCTTTCTTT CASSIGAGTEAFF
. TRBJ2-7 TRBV21-1 . TGTGCCAGCAGCAGTTGGACATTGTACGAGCAGTACTTC CASSSWTLYEQYF
. TRBJ2-3 TRBV4-2 TRBD2 TGTGCCAGCAGCCCCGGGGTAGCGGGCGGGGCAGATACGCAGTATTTT CASSPGVAGGADTQYF
. TRBJ2-5 TRBV9 . TGTGCCAGCAGCGTAGGGACACCGGAGACCCAGTACTTC CASSVGTPETQYF
. TRBJ2-1 TRBV18 TRBD2 TGTGCCAGCTCACCACCGGGACTAGCCTACAATGAGCAGTTCTTC CASSPPGLAYNEQFF
. TRBJ2-1 TRBV27 . TGTGCCAGCAGTTTATCTGGGTATCCGACTTACAATGAGCAGTTCTTC CASSLSGYPTYNEQFF
. TRBJ1-6 TRBV30 . TGTGCCTGGAACTTCGGGGGTAATTCACCCCTCCACTTT CAWNFGGNSPLHF
. TRBJ2-3 TRBV3-1/TRBV3-2 . TGTGCCAGCAGCCCTCCTGCGCGGGACCGCACAGATACGCAGTATTTT CASSPPARDRTDTQYF